Sequencing of this T cell receptor (beta chain) was carried out in a study of T-cell reconstitution after alpha-beta-depleted transplantation in children. Study-level findings and limits: From newly produced T cells came most of the T-cell counts and diversity one year after transplant. Reports say that about two months after transplant, the alpha-beta T cells came out of several hundred graft clones that had expanded.

The library targeted TCRbeta and was prepared with unique molecular identifiers. TCRdb called the PCR reads again in MiXCR, with one record for every CDR3 protein. The sample lists 65,000 to 85,000 distinct CDR3 sequences; approximately 10% were seen once. Germline CDR1 and CDR2: SGHTS and YDEGEE. This CDR3 contains 16 residues. Trimming cost V 2 bases and J 4 bases, with 19 bases left between them. This clonotype was recorded at least ten times. Its specificity is not known. Here the sequenced sample was PBMCs, taken before TCRalphabeta/CD19-depleted stem cell transplant. The chain couples TRBV5-8 to TRBJ2-7, with a weak D call TRBD1 (6 bases). The source is a boy aged 5-17 years with acute myeloid leukemia, due to receive a stem cell transplant. The CDR3 sequence is CASSFSGGRGPYEQYF. The DNA of the CDR3 is TGTGCCAGCAGCTTTAGTGGCGGCAGGGGACCGTACGAGCAGTACTTC. The full variable domain, completed using reference TRBV5-8 and TRBJ2-7, is EAGVTQSPTHLIKTRGQQATLRCSPISGHTSVYWYQQALGLGLQFLLWYDEGEERNRGNFPPRFSGRQFPNYSSELNVNALELEDSALYLCASSFSGGRGPYEQYFGPGTRLTVT.